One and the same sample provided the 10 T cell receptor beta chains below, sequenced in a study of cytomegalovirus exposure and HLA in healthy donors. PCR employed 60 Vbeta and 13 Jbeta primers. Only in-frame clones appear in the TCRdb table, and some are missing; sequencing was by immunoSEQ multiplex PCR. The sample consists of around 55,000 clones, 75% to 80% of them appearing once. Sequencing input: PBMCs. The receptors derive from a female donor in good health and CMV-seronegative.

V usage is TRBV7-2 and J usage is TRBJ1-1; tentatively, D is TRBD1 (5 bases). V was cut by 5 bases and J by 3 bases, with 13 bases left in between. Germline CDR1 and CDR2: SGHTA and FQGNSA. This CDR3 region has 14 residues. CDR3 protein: CASSGWRGDTEAFF. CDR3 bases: TGTGCCAGCAGCGGGTGGAGGGGAGACACTGAAGCTTTCTTT.

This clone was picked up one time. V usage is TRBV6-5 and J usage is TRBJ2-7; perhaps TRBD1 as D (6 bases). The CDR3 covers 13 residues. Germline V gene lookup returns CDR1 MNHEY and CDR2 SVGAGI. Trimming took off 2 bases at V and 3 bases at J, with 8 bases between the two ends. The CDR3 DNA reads TGTGCCAGCAGTTACATGGACAGCTACGAGCAGTACTTC. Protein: CASSYMDSYEQYF.

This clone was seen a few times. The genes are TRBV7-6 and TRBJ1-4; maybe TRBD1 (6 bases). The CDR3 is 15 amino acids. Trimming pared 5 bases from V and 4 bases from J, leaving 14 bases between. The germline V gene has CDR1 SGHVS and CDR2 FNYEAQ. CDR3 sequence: CASSPHRVDNEKLFF. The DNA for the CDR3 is TGTGCCAGCAGCCCCCACAGGGTTGATAATGAAAAACTGTTTTTT.

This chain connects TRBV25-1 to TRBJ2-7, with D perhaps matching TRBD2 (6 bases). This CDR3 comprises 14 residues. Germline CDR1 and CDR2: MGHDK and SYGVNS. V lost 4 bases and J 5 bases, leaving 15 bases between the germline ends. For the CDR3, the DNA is TGTGCCAGCAGTGGGCTAGCGCCTTTGGACGAGCAGTACTTC. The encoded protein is CASSGLAPLDEQYF.

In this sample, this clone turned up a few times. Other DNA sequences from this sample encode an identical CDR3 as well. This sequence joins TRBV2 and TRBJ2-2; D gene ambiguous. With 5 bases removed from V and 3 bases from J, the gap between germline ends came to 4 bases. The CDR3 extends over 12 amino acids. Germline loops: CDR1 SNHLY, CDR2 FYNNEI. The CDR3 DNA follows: TGTGCCAGCAGTCTAGACACCGGGGAGCTGTTTTTT. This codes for CASSLDTGELFF.

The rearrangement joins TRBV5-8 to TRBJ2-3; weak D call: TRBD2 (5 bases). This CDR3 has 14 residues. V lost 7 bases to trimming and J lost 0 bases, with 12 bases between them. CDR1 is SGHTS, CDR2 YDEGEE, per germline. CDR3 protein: CASGERSSTDTQYF. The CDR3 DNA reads TGTGCCAGCGGGGAGAGATCAAGCACAGATACGCAGTATTTT.

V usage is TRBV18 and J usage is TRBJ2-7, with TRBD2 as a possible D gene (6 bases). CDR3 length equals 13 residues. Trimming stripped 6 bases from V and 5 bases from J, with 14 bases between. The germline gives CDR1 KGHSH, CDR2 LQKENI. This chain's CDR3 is CASSRLESDEQYF. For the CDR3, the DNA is TGTGCCAGCTCTCGACTAGAATCGGACGAGCAGTACTTC.

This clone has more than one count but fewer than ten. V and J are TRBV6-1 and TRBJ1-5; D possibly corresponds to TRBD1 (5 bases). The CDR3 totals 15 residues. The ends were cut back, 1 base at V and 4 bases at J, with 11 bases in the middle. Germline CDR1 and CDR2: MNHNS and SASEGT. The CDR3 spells CASSEDLGVNQPQHF. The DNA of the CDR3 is TGTGCCAGCAGTGAAGACCTAGGGGTTAATCAGCCCCAGCATTTT.

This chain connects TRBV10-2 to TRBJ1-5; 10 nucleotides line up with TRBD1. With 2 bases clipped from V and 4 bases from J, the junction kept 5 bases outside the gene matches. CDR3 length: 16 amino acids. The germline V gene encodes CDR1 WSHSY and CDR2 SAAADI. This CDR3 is CASSETGTGVNQPQHF. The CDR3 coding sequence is TGCGCCAGCAGTGAGACCGGGACAGGGGTTAATCAGCCCCAGCATTTT.

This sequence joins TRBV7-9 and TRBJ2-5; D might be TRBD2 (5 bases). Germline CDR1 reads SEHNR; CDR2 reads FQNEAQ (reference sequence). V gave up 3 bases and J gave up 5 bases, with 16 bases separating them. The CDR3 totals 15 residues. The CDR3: CASSLVTGWAETQYF. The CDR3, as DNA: TGTGCCAGCAGCTTGGTGACGGGGTGGGCGGAGACCCAGTACTTC.